The 25 T cell receptor beta chains listed next were all sequenced from one sample in a study of T cell repertoires in cytomegalovirus infection. These receptors lack a known antigen. TCRdb used MiXCR to reprocess the reads, holding one entry per CDR3 protein. There are roughly 310,000 distinct CDR3 sequences in the sample; almost 30% occur only once, and over 15% lies in the top ten. The source was cultured PBMCs, collected from culture after CMV antigen stimulation. The receptor source for this set is a human donor in good health (CMV status not recorded). Some clones in this sample may be carry-over from other donors' samples.

This sequence joins TRBV20-1 and TRBJ2-3; a weak D match, TRBD2 (6 bases). V shed 3 bases and J shed 2 bases, with 24 bases lying between them. The CDR3 runs to 18 residues. CDR1 is DFQATT and CDR2 is SNEGSKA in the germline V gene (reference sequence). The CDR3 nucleotides are TGCAGTGCTAGTAGTTTACTCGCGGGATATCGTGACACAGATACGCAGTATTTT. Translated: CSASSLLAGYRDTDTQYF.

This clonotype was seen ten or more times. The V gene is TRBV7-8, the J gene TRBJ2-1; D unclear. Looked up from germline, CDR1 is SGHVS and CDR2 is FQNEAQ. This CDR3 contains 11 residues. The V end lost 2 bases, the J end lost 7 bases, and 3 bases lay between the germline ends. The CDR3 bases are TGTGCCAGCAGCTTATGGAATGAGCAGTTCTTC. Protein: CASSLWNEQFF.

This clonotype appeared once. The CDR3 does not end in the conserved phenylalanine or tryptophan, so this is likely a read error. The genes are TRBV27 and TRBJ1-1, with 9 bases matching TRBD1. With 6 bases clipped from V and 1 base from J, the junction kept 3 bases outside the gene matches. CDR3 length: 14 residues. Germline assignment: CDR1 MNHEY and CDR2 SMNVEV (reference sequence). The CDR3 region is CASRTGGSNTEAFL. For the CDR3, the DNA is TGTGCCAGCAGGACAGGGGGATCGAACACTGAAGCTTTCTTA.

The V call is TRBV5-1, the J call TRBJ1-4; 8 positions agree with TRBD1. Germline lookup yields CDR1 SGHRS and CDR2 YFSETQ. The CDR3 is made up of 15 amino acids. Trimming removed 0 bases from V and 5 bases from J; junction bases left unmatched: 3. This CDR3 is CASSLEQGVNEKLFF. Here the CDR3 DNA reads TGCGCCAGCAGCTTGGAACAGGGGGTGAATGAAAAACTGTTTTTT.

The gene calls are TRBV20-1 and TRBJ2-1; D is possibly TRBD2 (5 bases). Germline V CDR1 and CDR2: DFQATT, SNEGSKA (reference sequence). V lost 6 bases and J 8 bases, leaving 14 bases between the germline ends. The CDR3 sequence is 12 residues long. CDR3 loop: CSARALLDEQFF. The CDR3 DNA sequence: TGCAGTGCGCGGGCCTTACTGGATGAGCAGTTCTTC.

As concerns this clonotype: One end of the junction is discordant with germline, which a read error may explain. This sequence joins TRBV7-3 and TRBJ2-5; 9 bases are shared with TRBD2. The CDR3 has 14 amino acids. CDR1 and CDR2 (germline): SGHTA, FQGTGA. In DNA form, the CDR3 reads TGTGCCAGCGGCTTACGGGCGGGAGGGGAGACCCAGTACTTC. Translation gives CASGLRAGGETQYF.

J is TRBJ2-3 and V is TRBV27, with 8 bases lining up with TRBD2. The germline V gene encodes CDR1 MNHEY and CDR2 SMNVEV (reference sequence). Unmatched junction bases numbered 8, after V lost 4 bases and J lost 5 bases. The CDR3 contains 15 residues. CDR3 nucleotides: TGTGCCAGCAGTTCACTAGCGGTCCGTGGAGATACGCAGTATTTT. Translated: CASSSLAVRGDTQYF.

The J gene is TRBJ2-1, the V gene TRBV7-3; tentatively, D is TRBD1 (5 bases). V gave up 1 base and J gave up 7 bases, with 14 bases separating them. The CDR3 is made up of 15 amino acids. Germline assignment: CDR1 SGHTA and CDR2 FQGTGA. DNA for the CDR3: TGTGCCAGCAGCTTAATGGCAGGGAATCATAATGAGCAGTTCTTC. Translation gives CASSLMAGNHNEQFF. Full variable domain (rest looked up from reference TRBV7-3 and TRBJ2-1): GAGVSQTPSNKVTEKGKYVELRCDPISGHTALYWYRQSLGQGPEFLIYFQGTGAADDSGLPNDRFFAVRPEGSVSTLKIQRTERGDSAVYLCASSLMAGNHNEQFFGPGTRLTVL.

This clonotype was counted between two and nine times. The chain links TRBV11-3 to TRBJ2-1; D not certain. V was pared by 2 bases and J by 5 bases, with 10 bases between. The germline V gene encodes CDR1 SGHNT and CDR2 YENEEA. The CDR3 runs 14 residues. The CDR3 sequence: CASSLLGPDNEQFF. CDR3 in DNA: TGTGCCAGCAGCTTACTAGGGCCCGACAATGAGCAGTTCTTC.

The CDR3 DNA reads TGCAGTGCTAGGCGAGGGCAGGGGCCTCAGCCCCAGCATTTT. Its protein is CSARRGQGPQPQHF. The chain employs TRBV20-1 and TRBJ1-5; TRBD1 is a possible D gene (6 bases). The CDR3 has 14 amino acids. Trimming removed 3 bases at V and 6 bases at J, with 15 bases between. Germline CDR1 reads DFQATT; CDR2 reads SNEGSKA (reference sequence).

There are many counts of this clonotype. A much larger clone lies a single base off, so this may be a read error. The V and J genes are TRBV7-2 and TRBJ2-6; D not resolved. Germline V gives CDR1 SGHTA, CDR2 FQGNSA. CDR3 length: 15 amino acids. V lost 2 bases, J lost 1 base, and 6 bases lay in between. The chain's CDR3 is CASSLRSSGANVLTF. CDR3 bases: TGTGCCAGCAGCTTAAGGAGTTCTGGGGCCAACGTCCTGACTTTC. The entire variable domain, with the rest obtained from reference TRBV7-2 and TRBJ2-6, is as follows: GAGVSQSPSNKVTEKGKDVELRCDPISGHTALYWYRQSLGQGLEFLIYFQGNSAPDKSGLPSDRFSAERTGGSVSTLTIQRTQQEDSAVYLCASSLRSSGANVLTFGAGSRLTVL.

The J gene is TRBJ2-3, the V gene TRBV7-3; no definite D call. Deletions cut 2 bases from V and 2 bases from J, with 8 bases between. Germline loops: CDR1 SGHTA, CDR2 FQGTGA. The CDR3 covers 14 residues. The CDR3 loop reads CASSLLSTTDTQYF. Written as DNA, the CDR3 is TGTGCCAGCAGCTTACTGAGCACCACAGATACGCAGTATTTT. Full variable domain (remainder filled in from reference TRBV7-3 and TRBJ2-3): GAGVSQTPSNKVTEKGKYVELRCDPISGHTALYWYRQSLGQGPEFLIYFQGTGAADDSGLPNDRFFAVRPEGSVSTLKIQRTERGDSAVYLCASSLLSTTDTQYFGPGTRLTVL.

The V call is TRBV7-9, the J call TRBJ1-6; D uncertain. Germline lookup yields CDR1 SEHNR and CDR2 FQNEAQ (reference sequence). The CDR3 contains 16 residues. Deletions cut 5 bases from V and 6 bases from J, with 17 bases between. The CDR3 reads CASSLITAEPNSPLHF. Here the CDR3 DNA reads TGTGCCAGCAGCCTAATTACAGCTGAACCTAATTCACCCCTCCACTTT.

This chain joins TRBV27 and TRBJ2-2; TRBD2 agrees at 7 bases. The length of the CDR3 is 22 residues. CDR1 is MNHEY, CDR2 SMNVEV, per germline (reference sequence). Germline trimming cut 4 bases from V and 2 bases from J; bases unmatched to any gene: 25. The CDR3 reads CASSSALVRSTSGKPNTGELFF. The CDR3 nucleotides read TGTGCCAGCAGTTCCGCGCTGGTTCGGAGTACGAGCGGGAAACCTAACACCGGGGAGCTGTTTTTT.

V usage is TRBV7-3 and J usage is TRBJ2-5; TRBD2 matches at 10 bases. The CDR3 is 19 amino acids. Trimming took 0 bases from V and 2 from J; bases not matched to a gene: 12. CDR1 is SGHTA, CDR2 FQGTGA, per germline. DNA for the CDR3: TGTGCCAGCAGCTTAACCGGGCTAGCGGGAGTTAGTATTCAAGAGACCCAGTACTTC. Protein product: CASSLTGLAGVSIQETQYF.

The count of this clonotype is one. The chain recombines TRBV12-3 or TRBV12-4 with TRBJ1-2; D ambiguous. V was clipped by 5 bases and J by 4 bases, with 8 bases between them. The CDR3 loop spans 12 amino acids. This CDR3 reads CASSPNPYGYTF. The CDR3 nucleotides read TGTGCCAGCAGTCCCAACCCCTATGGCTACACCTTC.

The chain links TRBV7-8 to TRBJ1-1; D not certain. Germline V gene sequence: CDR1 SGHVS, CDR2 FQNEAQ. The CDR3 runs 13 residues. The ends were cut back, 3 bases at V and 1 base at J, with 6 bases in the middle. The CDR3 DNA is TGTGCCAGCAGCTTCGACCCGAACACTGAAGCTTTCTTT. Translation: CASSFDPNTEAFF.

The CDR3 reads CASSPQRESETQYF. CDR3 bases: TGTGCCAGCAGCCCTCAGCGGGAGTCTGAGACCCAGTACTTC. This chain links TRBV5-4 with TRBJ2-5; 8 nucleotides agree with TRBD2. Trimming at V came to 4 bases and at J to 5 bases, leaving 7 bases not matched to a gene. The CDR3 spans 14 residues. Germline loops: CDR1 SGHNT, CDR2 YYREEE (reference sequence).

This clonotype was observed at least ten times. This chain uses TRBV11-2 with TRBJ2-7; a weak D match, TRBD1 (5 bases). Trimming stripped 3 bases from V and 2 bases from J, with 8 bases between. CDR3 length: 13 residues. The germline V gene has CDR1 SGHAT and CDR2 FQNNGV. As DNA, the CDR3 is TGTGCCAGCAGCTTCAGGGCCCCCTACGAGCAGTACTTC. Protein product: CASSFRAPYEQYF.

V usage is TRBV4-2 and J usage is TRBJ2-7; 9 bases are a match to TRBD2. CDR3 length equals 17 residues. The V gene's germline CDR1 is LGHNA and CDR2 YNFKEQ. With V trimmed by 0 bases and J by 0 bases, 6 bases remained unmatched. DNA for the CDR3: TGTGCCAGCAGCCAAGATGCGGGTAGCGGGAGCTCCTACGAGCAGTACTTC. This codes for CASSQDAGSGSSYEQYF.

CDR3 protein: CASSLARSMKYF. CDR3 nucleotide sequence: TGCGCCAGCAGCTTGGCCAGGTCGATGAAGTACTTC. The chain carries TRBV5-1 and TRBJ2-7; no clear D. The CDR3 sequence is 12 residues long. The V and J ends lost 0 bases and 11 bases respectively, with 12 bases between them. The germline CDR1 and CDR2 sequences are SGHRS and YFSETQ.

Only a few counts were recorded for this clonotype. The rearrangement links TRBV19 to TRBJ1-4; D remains ambiguous. Deletions cut 3 bases from V and 4 bases from J, with 9 bases between. Germline loops: CDR1 LNHDA, CDR2 SQIVND (reference sequence). The CDR3 loop spans 14 amino acids. The CDR3: CASSMPGINEKLFF. The CDR3 bases are TGTGCCAGTAGTATGCCTGGGATTAATGAAAAACTGTTTTTT.

The V call is TRBV28, the J call TRBJ1-1, with D maybe TRBD1 (6 bases). CDR1 and CDR2 (germline): MDHEN, SYDVKM. CDR3 length: 15 residues. Trimming left V 8 bases short and J 2 bases short, with 18 bases between. CDR3 protein: CASPPRGRANTEAFF. DNA of the CDR3: TGTGCCAGCCCCCCCAGGGGCAGGGCCAACACTGAAGCTTTCTTT.

The chain has TRBV5-4 and TRBJ2-5, with D maybe TRBD2 (7 bases). Per germline, CDR1 SGHNT and CDR2 YYREEE (reference sequence). V lost 6 bases, J lost 2 bases, and 20 bases lay in between. The CDR3 covers 16 residues. CDR3 region: CASTPAGARSQETQYF. CDR3 sequence (DNA): TGTGCCAGCACCCCGGCGGGGGCGCGGAGTCAAGAGACCCAGTACTTC.

This clonotype has just a few counts. This sequence joins TRBV4-2 and TRBJ1-5; D is unclear. CDR3 size: 14 residues. Trimming took off 0 bases at V and 11 bases at J, with 14 bases between the two ends. Germline CDR1 LGHNA, CDR2 YNFKEQ. In DNA form, the CDR3 reads TGTGCCAGCAGCCAAGATTTGGTTCCTGAGGCCCAGCATTTT. It is translated as CASSQDLVPEAQHF.